This TCR beta chain was sequenced for a study of metastatic and nonmetastatic thyroid tumors. This clone was counted ten times or more. At one boundary the junction diverges from the germline segment, which might be a read error. There were no patients who had received any treatment before thyroid surgery. Germline values: CDR1 MNHNS, CDR2 SASEGT. This CDR3 comprises 14 residues. With MiXCR, TCRdb called clones anew from the PCR reads. The repertoire holds 43,000 or so clones, with 16% as singletons. J is TRBJ1-5 and V is TRBV6-1; 12 bases line up with TRBD1. The receptor was derived from a female donor with papillary thyroid cancer or a benign thyroid nodule (not recorded which). Some clones in this sample may be carry-over from other donors' samples. What was sequenced was blood. As DNA, the CDR3 is TGTGCCAGCATGGGGACAGGGGGCAAACAGCCCCAGCATTTT. Translation gives CASMGTGGKQPQHF.